The entry below describes one T cell receptor beta chain. The target antigen is unknown. At a few hundred thousand cells each, triplicate sorts were carried out for each CD8+ T cell subset. The data were taken from a study of CXCR3-negative and CXCR3-positive naive CD8 T cells. For the study at large: Per-library TRB read counts averaged about 1.5 +/- 0.3 million, adding up to about 140 million in total.

Whole-study results and caveats: Memory CD8+ cells had much lower diversity, and both naive subsets had comparably high diversity. In cryopreserved cells, CXCR3 expression partially decreased, and fresh PBMCs were used in most assays.

Via 5' RACE with UMI labels, TRB cDNA libraries were prepared. TCRdb re-called the 5' RACE reads, yielding one record per CDR3 amino acid sequence without DNA. The listing contains several thousand distinct CDR3 sequences. The germline V gene encodes CDR1 LGHNA and CDR2 YSLEER. This CDR3 spans 16 amino acids. This chain joins TRBV4-3 and TRBJ2-1; TCRdb's assignment of TRBD1 cannot be checked, as there is no DNA. The TCR comes from a human donor in good health. Some clones in this sample may be carry-over from other donors' samples. Sequencing used naive CXCR3- CD8+ T cells from blood. The subset denotes: CD45RO-CCR7+CD27+CD95- naive CD8+ T cells lacking CXCR3 (TNR3-). The CDR3 protein is CASSQGRASSYNEQFF.